The 21 T cell receptor beta chains presented below share a single source sample, sequenced in a study of blood T cell repertoires in COVID-19. The data were produced by immunoSEQ multiplex PCR, yet TCRdb's version contains in-frame clones alone and is incomplete. The sample holds around 72,000 clones, 82% seen once. Sequenced: peripheral blood. The receptors were sampled from a human donor in a cohort sampled during active COVID-19.

The rearrangement joins TRBV6-2 or TRBV6-3 to TRBJ2-7, with D hard to call. The CDR3 totals 14 residues. CDR1 is MNHEY, CDR2 SVGEGT, per germline. Trimming left V 6 bases short and J 0 bases short, with 12 bases between. Here the CDR3 DNA reads TGTGCCAGCAGCCGACTTGATAGCTCCTACGAGCAGTACTTC. Its translation is CASSRLDSSYEQYF.

This clone was recorded a few times. The chain uses TRBV12-3 or TRBV12-4 and TRBJ1-2; 9 bases map to TRBD1. The V gene end was trimmed by 8 bases and the J gene end by 2 bases; junction bases not matched to a gene: 3. This CDR3 has 13 amino acids. The CDR3 bases are TGTGCCAGCCGGGACAGGGAGAACTATGGCTACACCTTC. It codes for CASRDRENYGYTF.

This chain joins TRBV5-1 and TRBJ2-7, with D possibly TRBD1 on 5 matching bases. Germline CDR1 reads SGHRS; CDR2 reads YFSETQ. V lost 1 base and J 2 bases, leaving 13 bases between the germline ends. The CDR3 sequence is 15 residues long. In nucleotides, the CDR3 is TGCGCCAGCAGCTTGTCGTCCAGGGTACCCTACGAGCAGTACTTC. The encoded protein is CASSLSSRVPYEQYF.

This sequence joins TRBV7-2 and TRBJ1-5, with D unresolved. Trimming took off 3 bases at V and 3 bases at J, with 6 bases between the two ends. The CDR3 runs to 13 residues. Per the germline V gene, CDR1 is SGHTA and CDR2 is FQGNSA. CDR3 bases: TGTGCCAGCAGCTTCCAGAACAATCAGCCCCAGCATTTT. Its protein product is CASSFQNNQPQHF.

The genes are TRBV6-5 and TRBJ2-7; D gene ambiguous. The CDR3 covers 11 residues. Trimming took 2 bases from V and 5 from J, leaving 4 bases between them. From germline, CDR1 is MNHEY and CDR2 SVGAGI. CDR3 amino acids: CASSYGHEQYF. The CDR3, as DNA: TGTGCCAGCAGTTACGGGCACGAGCAGTACTTC.

The chain recombines TRBV9 with TRBJ2-5, with D unresolved. The CDR3 runs to 13 residues. Trimming removed 3 bases at V and 2 bases at J, with 8 bases between. Germline CDR1 SGDLS, CDR2 YYNGEE. This CDR3 reads CASSAGFQETQYF. As DNA, the CDR3 is TGTGCCAGCAGCGCCGGGTTTCAAGAGACCCAGTACTTC.

The V and J genes are TRBV30 and TRBJ2-2, with a tentative D call TRBD2 (6 bases). V was trimmed by 2 bases and J by 4 bases, leaving 8 bases between them. CDR3 length: 13 amino acids. Germline assignment: CDR1 GTSNPN and CDR2 SVGIG (reference sequence). CDR3 nucleotides: TGTGCCTGGAGTAGGAGGGGCACCGGGGAGCTGTTTTTT. It yields the protein CAWSRRGTGELFF.

In this sample, this clone turned up once. The chain employs TRBV4-1 and TRBJ2-3; 11 bases map to TRBD2. The CDR3 runs to 19 residues. Germline values: CDR1 MGHRA, CDR2 YSYEKL. The ends lost 3 bases at V and 2 bases at J; junction bases unmatched: 13. The CDR3 sequence is CASSHDYLAGGKNTDTQYF. The CDR3 DNA follows: TGCGCCAGCAGCCATGACTACCTAGCGGGGGGCAAGAACACAGATACGCAGTATTTT.

The count of this clone is one. The V gene is TRBV5-4, the J gene TRBJ2-5, with D perhaps matching TRBD2 (5 bases). CDR3 length equals 15 residues. The V gene's germline CDR1 is SGHNT and CDR2 YYREEE (reference sequence). V lost 4 bases and J 4 bases, leaving 17 bases between the germline ends. CDR3 sequence: CASSLGLDKRETQYF. DNA of the CDR3: TGTGCCAGCAGCCTTGGACTGGATAAAAGAGAGACCCAGTACTTC.

The J gene is TRBJ1-6, the V gene TRBV10-3; D is undetermined. This CDR3 is 13 amino acids long. Germline V CDR1 and CDR2: ENHRY, SYGVKD. Trimming cost V 6 bases and J 12 bases, with 15 bases left between them. CDR3 coding DNA: TGTGCCATCAGGCGGAAACTCGAGGGACCCCTCCACTTT. Its protein is CAIRRKLEGPLHF.

The chain joins TRBV7-2 to TRBJ1-2, with TRBD1 identical over 8 bases. The CDR3 loop spans 17 amino acids. The germline V gene encodes CDR1 SGHTA and CDR2 FQGNSA. Trimming at V came to 1 base and at J to 4 bases, leaving 11 bases not matched to a gene. This CDR3 reads CASSLVRSGTGTYGYTF. The CDR3 DNA sequence: TGTGCCAGCAGCTTAGTTAGATCCGGGACAGGTACCTATGGCTACACCTTC.

The CDR3 region has the DNA TGTGCCTGGTGGGAGGGCAACTATGGCTACACCTTC. It translates to CAWWEGNYGYTF. The gene calls are TRBV30 and TRBJ1-2; D is undetermined. With 5 bases removed from V and 2 bases from J, the gap between germline ends came to 9 bases. The CDR3 covers 12 residues. Germline V CDR1 and CDR2: GTSNPN, SVGIG (reference sequence). Filled out from reference TRBV30 and TRBJ1-2, the complete variable domain reads SQTIHQWPATLVQPVGSPLSLECTVEGTSNPNLYWYRQAAGRGLQLLFYSVGIGQISSEVPQNLSASRPQDRQFILSSKKLLLSDSGFYLCAWWEGNYGYTFGSGTRLTVV.

V is TRBV6-5 and J is TRBJ2-2; 7 bases are a match to TRBD1. The V and J ends lost 6 bases and 0 bases, in that order; junction bases with no gene match: 1. Germline CDR1 MNHEY, CDR2 SVGAGI. The CDR3 covers 14 residues. CDR3 sequence reads: CASSQGANTGELFF. The CDR3 DNA follows: TGTGCCAGCAGCCAGGGGGCGAACACCGGGGAGCTGTTTTTT.

The chain employs TRBV5-1 and TRBJ1-2, with 9 bases matching TRBD1. The CDR3 length is 16 residues. The junction had 7 bases not matched to a gene; V was cut back by 0 bases and J by 4 bases. Per germline, CDR1 SGHRS and CDR2 YFSETQ. The CDR3 DNA sequence: TGCGCCAGCAGCTTGGTTGGGACAGGGATCCTCTATGGCTACACCTTC. Translated, it gives CASSLVGTGILYGYTF.

The chain combines TRBV7-2 with TRBJ2-6, with TRBD1 identical over 9 bases. Germline CDR1 and CDR2: SGHTA and FQGNSA. This CDR3 contains 19 residues. Trimming cost V 3 bases and J 3 bases; bases outside gene matches: 12. CDR3 in DNA: TGTGCCAGCAGCTTCCTACAGGGGGCGCTGGGTCGTGGGGCCAACGTCCTGACTTTC. Its translation: CASSFLQGALGRGANVLTF.

This clone was picked up many times. V gene TRBV2 combines with J gene TRBJ2-5; TRBD2 is a possible D gene (5 bases). Trimming removed 8 bases from V and 2 bases from J, with 15 bases in between. In germline, CDR1 is SNHLY, CDR2 FYNNEI. The CDR3 runs to 14 residues. The CDR3: CASCEVEVQETQYF. CDR3 in DNA: TGTGCCAGCTGCGAGGTGGAGGTTCAAGAGACCCAGTACTTC.

The chain combines TRBV25-1 with TRBJ2-5, with a tentative D call TRBD2 (6 bases). This CDR3 contains 16 residues. CDR1 is MGHDK and CDR2 is SYGVNS in the germline V gene. V dropped 3 bases and J dropped 2 bases, with 16 bases sitting between them. The CDR3 DNA reads TGTGCCAGCAGTGAGACTAGGTCGGACAAACAAGAGACCCAGTACTTC. Translation gives CASSETRSDKQETQYF. The full variable domain, its missing parts supplied by reference TRBV25-1 and TRBJ2-5, is EADIYQTPRYLVIGTGKKITLECSQTMGHDKMYWYQQDPGMELHLIHYSYGVNSTEKGDLSSESTVSRIRTEHFPLTLESARPSHTSQYLCASSETRSDKQETQYFGPGTRLLVL.

This chain joins TRBV6-5 and TRBJ1-4, with D unclear. The CDR3 has 13 residues. Germline CDR1 and CDR2: MNHEY and SVGAGI. V gave up 4 bases and J gave up 5 bases, with 8 bases separating them. The CDR3 coding sequence is TGTGCCAGCAGTTGGGCCTTGAATGAAAAACTGTTTTTT. This codes for CASSWALNEKLFF.

This rearrangement joins TRBV15 to TRBJ2-7; 8 bases match TRBD1. This CDR3 region has 15 residues. Trimming cost V 3 bases and J 3 bases; bases outside gene matches: 7. Germline CDR1 and CDR2: LNHNV and YYDKDF (reference sequence). The CDR3 reads CATSSTRQGSYEQYF. DNA for the CDR3: TGTGCCACCAGCAGCACAAGACAGGGGAGCTACGAGCAGTACTTC.

The V gene is TRBV7-9, the J gene TRBJ1-1, with TRBD1 identical over 7 bases. V dropped 3 bases and J dropped 1; count of bases not matched to a gene: 2. Looked up from germline, CDR1 is SEHNR and CDR2 is FQNEAQ (reference sequence). The CDR3 is made up of 14 amino acids. CDR3 protein: CASSLEGANTEAFF. The DNA of the CDR3 is TGTGCCAGCAGCTTGGAGGGGGCGAACACTGAAGCTTTCTTT.

J is TRBJ2-1 and V is TRBV19, with D possibly matching TRBD2 (5 bases). CDR1 and CDR2 from the germline V gene are LNHDA and SQIVND (reference sequence). The CDR3 totals 14 residues. Trimming shortened V by 3 bases and J by 7 bases, and 13 bases separated the two germline ends. The CDR3 DNA sequence: TGTGCCAGTAGTATTGCTGGAAGCGGAAATGAGCAGTTCTTC. It translates to CASSIAGSGNEQFF.